This T cell receptor beta chain was profiled in a study of T-cell memory formation after mild COVID-19. This clonotype has just a few counts. A single record per CDR3 protein comes from TCRdb applying MiXCR to the 5' RACE reads. The profile shows approximately 270,000 distinct CDR3 sequences, around 15% of them singletons. The germline V gene has CDR1 MNHEY and CDR2 SVGAGI. Trimming removed 6 bases from V and 7 bases from J; junction bases left unmatched: 6. The CDR3 loop spans 14 amino acids. The sequenced material came from PBMCs or a T cell subset sorted from them (not recorded which). The V gene is TRBV6-5, the J gene TRBJ2-2; TRBD2 matches 9 bases. This TCR was sampled from a man aged 18 to 29 who had mild COVID-19 (a few samples of this study predate the infection). Cell type and time point are not known. The CDR3, as DNA: TGTGCCAGCAGCCCCGGGACTAGCTACGGGGAGCTGTTTTTT. Amino acid sequence: CASSPGTSYGELFF.